Each of the 8 T cell receptor beta chains below was sequenced from the same sample in a study of blood T cell repertoires in COVID-19. Some clones are missing from TCRdb's copy, which holds only in-frame ones; the method was immunoSEQ multiplex PCR. This repertoire shows approximately 400,000 clones, about four fifths found once; its top ten account for around 5.1%. The sequencing sample was made of PBMCs or T cells enriched from blood (not recorded which). These receptors all stem from a woman aged 45-60 years who had recovered from COVID-19.

This clone occurred once. The genes are TRBV11-1 and TRBJ1-1, with D perhaps matching TRBD1 (5 bases). Germline V lookup: CDR1 SGHAT, CDR2 FQDESV (reference sequence). The CDR3 totals 13 residues. Trimming removed 5 bases at V and 9 bases at J, with 16 bases between. Here the CDR3 DNA reads TGTGCCAGCAGCCAGGGCATACAGGTTAAAGCTTTCTTT. Translated: CASSQGIQVKAFF.

The chain carries TRBV5-6 and TRBJ1-5, with D unclear. Germline CDR1 and CDR2: SGHDT and YYEEEE. The CDR3 has 14 amino acids. V gave up 1 base and J gave up 5 bases, with 10 bases separating them. DNA of the CDR3: TGTGCCAGCAGCTTGATGAGGGTGGATCAGCCCCAGCATTTT. Translating gives CASSLMRVDQPQHF.

The gene calls are TRBV28 and TRBJ1-5; weak D call: TRBD1 (5 bases). Trimming shortened V by 4 bases and J by 0 bases, and 19 bases separated the two germline ends. The CDR3 extends over 18 amino acids. In germline, CDR1 is MDHEN, CDR2 SYDVKM. The CDR3, as DNA: TGTGCCAGCAGTTCGATCCGATCGATAGGGGTTAGCAATCAGCCCCAGCATTTT. This gives the protein CASSSIRSIGVSNQPQHF.

The CDR3 protein is CASSAPTSGRVHEQFF. The CDR3, as DNA: TGTGCCAGCAGTGCTCCAACTAGCGGGAGGGTCCATGAGCAGTTCTTC. V usage is TRBV6-1 and J usage is TRBJ2-1; 13 bases agree with TRBD2. Germline V gene lookup returns CDR1 MNHNS and CDR2 SASEGT. Trimming cost V 4 bases and J 8 bases; bases outside gene matches: 8. This CDR3 has 16 residues.

The sample holds one count of this clone. J is TRBJ2-7 and V is TRBV9; D remains unclear. The V and J ends lost 2 bases and 2 bases respectively, with 11 bases between them. Germline CDR1 reads SGDLS; CDR2 reads YYNGEE. There are 14 residues in the CDR3. The chain's CDR3 is CASSVSGYPYEQYF. The CDR3 coding sequence is TGTGCCAGCAGCGTCTCCGGGTACCCCTACGAGCAGTACTTC. Full variable domain (remainder filled in from reference TRBV9 and TRBJ2-7): DSGVTQTPKHLITATGQRVTLRCSPRSGDLSVYWYQQSLDQGLQFLIQYYNGEERAKGNILERFSAQQFPDLHSELNLSSLELGDSALYFCASSVSGYPYEQYFGPGTRLTVT.

The CDR3 DNA sequence: TGTGCCAGCAGCCCTAGCGGGAGGGCGGGTCTCGAGCAGTACTTC. This translates into CASSPSGRAGLEQYF. The V gene is TRBV5-4, the J gene TRBJ2-7; 12 positions agree with TRBD2. CDR1 and CDR2 (germline): SGHNT, YYREEE (reference sequence). With V trimmed by 4 bases and J by 6 bases, 8 bases remained unmatched. CDR3 length: 15 residues.

The rearrangement links TRBV12-3 or TRBV12-4 to TRBJ1-5; D not certain. The CDR3 has 12 amino acids. Trimming took 2 bases from V and 11 from J, leaving 10 bases between them. The DNA for the CDR3 is TGTGCCAGCAGTTTATCCGAGATGGCCCAGCATTTT. It is translated as CASSLSEMAQHF.

The J gene is TRBJ1-1, the V gene TRBV20-1, with D maybe TRBD1 (5 bases). Trimming shortened V by 3 bases and J by 8 bases, and 19 bases separated the two germline ends. There are 14 residues in the CDR3. The germline CDR1 and CDR2 sequences are DFQATT and SNEGSKA (reference sequence). CDR3 sequence reads: CSASKFGQPLEAFF. The CDR3 DNA follows: TGCAGTGCTAGTAAATTCGGACAACCTCTGGAAGCTTTCTTT.